Given below is one TCR beta chain in context. The antigen is unknown. This specimen comes from a study of PD-1 blockade in classical Hodgkin lymphoma. Study-level results: It was reported that newly diagnosed patients had less baseline TCR diversity than healthy donors. CD4+ TCR diversity climbed significantly by C4D1, unlike CD8+ TCR diversity.

Sequencing used immunoSEQ multiplex PCR; TCRdb keeps in-frame clones, though not all of them. The sample has over 10,000 clones; around 80% are singletons. Germline values: CDR1 SEHNR, CDR2 FQNEAQ (reference sequence). V dropped 6 bases and J dropped 6 bases, with 17 bases sitting between them. The CDR3 consists of 14 residues. Each patient experienced a relapse that followed autologous stem cell transplantation, and brentuximab vedotin exposure varied. The receptor comes from a human donor with classical Hodgkin lymphoma. This sequence joins TRBV7-9 and TRBJ1-2; D is possibly TRBD1 (5 bases). The sample consisted of peripheral blood mononuclear cells (PBMCs), taken at baseline. Here the CDR3 reads CASRSPGVGDGYTF. CDR3 in DNA: TGTGCCAGCAGATCTCCGGGGGTCGGAGATGGCTACACCTTC. The complete variable domain, with remaining parts taken from reference TRBV7-9 and TRBJ1-2, reads DTGVSQNPRHKITKRGQNVTFRCDPISEHNRLYWYRQTLGQGPEFLTYFQNEAQLEKSRLLSDRFSAERPKGSFSTLEIQRTEQGDSAMYLCASRSPGVGDGYTFGSGTRLTVV.